Listed below are T cell receptor beta chains from one sample, sequenced in a study of molecular identifiers for immune sequencing clone quantification. Each CDR3 protein is one row after TCRdb ran MiXCR on the PCR reads. The top ten clones hold over 1.3% of a sample with tens of thousands of distinct CDR3 sequences, 15% to 20% of them seen once. Specimen: naive CD8+ T cells from blood, with Jurkat cell RNA spiked in. The receptors derive from a human donor in good health. Some libraries in this study had Jurkat cell RNA spiked in. Each CDR3 is given with its conserved first and last residue. D genes are given only for firm matches. Clone sizes are given selectively: once, few, many, or a class where the clone is expanded.

V gene: TRBV29-1
D gene: TRBD2
clone size: many
J gene: TRBJ2-7
CDR3 protein: CSVVGGILYEQYF
CDR3 DNA: TGCAGCGTTGTCGGGGGGATCCTCTACGAGCAGTACTTC

V gene: TRBV6-1
D gene: TRBD2
clone size: once
J gene: TRBJ2-3
CDR3 protein: CASSEWAGTTSTDTQCF
CDR3 DNA: TGTGCCAGCAGTGAGTGGGCGGGAACGACTAGCACAGATACGCAGTGTTTT

V gene: TRBV12-3/TRBV12-4
D gene: NA
clone size: NA
J gene: TRBJ2-1
CDR3 protein: CASSSRLGSSYNEQFF
CDR3 DNA: TGTGCCAGCAGTTCCCGACTAGGGAGCTCCTACAATGAGCAGTTCTTC

V gene: TRBV4-3
D gene: TRBD2
clone size: many
J gene: TRBJ2-7
CDR3 protein: CASSHGTSGSYEQYF
CDR3 DNA: TGCGCCAGCAGCCATGGGACTAGCGGGAGCTACGAGCAGTACTTC

V gene: TRBV9
D gene: NA
clone size: many
J gene: TRBJ1-1
CDR3 protein: CASSGRGDSEAFF
CDR3 DNA: TGTGCCAGCAGCGGCCGGGGGGACTCTGAAGCTTTCTTT

V gene: TRBV3-1
D gene: TRBD2
clone size: many
J gene: TRBJ2-5
CDR3 protein: CASSHPTSGQETQYF
CDR3 DNA: TGTGCCAGCAGCCACCCAACTAGCGGCCAAGAGACCCAGTACTTC

V gene: TRBV19
D gene: NA
clone size: NA
J gene: TRBJ2-1
CDR3 protein: CASSLMVHQGYNEQFF
CDR3 DNA: TGTGCCAGTAGCCTTATGGTACACCAGGGGTACAATGAGCAGTTCTTC

V gene: TRBV3-1
D gene: TRBD2
clone size: NA
J gene: TRBJ2-7
CDR3 protein: CASSQAGGLAGYEQYF
CDR3 DNA: TGTGCCAGCAGCCAAGCAGGAGGACTAGCGGGTTACGAGCAGTACTTC

V gene: TRBV6-5
D gene: TRBD2
clone size: NA
J gene: TRBJ2-2
CDR3 protein: CASSLTSGSVAGELFF
CDR3 DNA: TGTGCCAGCAGTCTAACTAGCGGGAGTGTCGCCGGGGAGCTGTTTTTT

V gene: TRBV13
D gene: TRBD2
clone size: many
J gene: TRBJ2-5
CDR3 protein: CASSSAGAQETQYF
CDR3 DNA: TGTGCCAGCAGCTCAGCGGGAGCTCAAGAGACCCAGTACTTC

V gene: TRBV4-1
D gene: NA
clone size: many
J gene: TRBJ1-6
CDR3 protein: CASSQEEGLSPLHF
CDR3 DNA: TGCGCCAGCAGCCAAGAAGAGGGTCTTTCACCCCTCCACTTT

V gene: TRBV29-1
D gene: NA
clone size: many
J gene: TRBJ2-1
CDR3 protein: CSVLRNNEQFF
CDR3 DNA: TGCAGCGTTCTAAGGAACAATGAGCAGTTCTTC

V gene: TRBV11-2
D gene: TRBD2
clone size: many
J gene: TRBJ2-1
CDR3 protein: CASSSRLGGSVDEQFF
CDR3 DNA: TGTGCCAGCAGCTCTCGACTTGGCGGGAGCGTAGATGAGCAGTTCTTC

V gene: TRBV5-6
D gene: NA
clone size: many
J gene: TRBJ1-1
CDR3 protein: CASSLVRDRKEAFF
CDR3 DNA: TGTGCCAGCAGCTTGGTAAGGGACCGTAAAGAAGCTTTCTTT

V gene: TRBV7-9
D gene: NA
clone size: many
J gene: TRBJ1-1
CDR3 protein: CASSSPWGGTEAFF
CDR3 DNA: TGTGCCAGCAGCTCGCCGTGGGGGGGCACTGAAGCTTTCTTT

V gene: TRBV7-9
D gene: NA
clone size: many
J gene: TRBJ1-4
CDR3 protein: CASSDPGNEKLFF
CDR3 DNA: TGTGCCAGCAGTGATCCGGGCAATGAAAAACTGTTTTTT

V gene: TRBV5-1
D gene: NA
clone size: few
J gene: TRBJ2-1
CDR3 protein: CASSWGAGPNNEQFF
CDR3 DNA: TGCGCCAGCAGCTGGGGGGCGGGACCCAACAATGAGCAGTTCTTC

V gene: TRBV19
D gene: TRBD2
clone size: NA
J gene: TRBJ2-7
CDR3 protein: CARWDYYEQYF
CDR3 DNA: TGTGCCAGGTGGGACTACTACGAGCAGTACTTC

V gene: TRBV27
D gene: NA
clone size: NA
J gene: TRBJ1-1
CDR3 protein: CASTQPGLGAEAFF
CDR3 DNA: TGTGCCAGCACCCAGCCGGGACTTGGGGCTGAAGCTTTCTTT

V gene: TRBV4-1
D gene: NA
clone size: NA
J gene: TRBJ1-2
CDR3 protein: CASSQDQLIGGTKDYGYTF
CDR3 DNA: TGCGCCAGCAGCCAAGATCAATTGATAGGCGGGACAAAAGACTATGGCTACACCTTC

V gene: TRBV5-1
D gene: NA
clone size: few
J gene: TRBJ2-7
CDR3 protein: CASSLARGLTYEQYF
CDR3 DNA: TGCGCCAGCAGCTTGGCACGGGGGCTTACCTACGAGCAGTACTTC

V gene: TRBV9
D gene: TRBD2
clone size: many
J gene: TRBJ2-3
CDR3 protein: CASSPSFVGLGHTDTQYF
CDR3 DNA: TGTGCCAGCAGCCCGAGCTTCGTCGGACTAGGGCACACAGATACGCAGTATTTT

V gene: TRBV27
D gene: NA
clone size: many
J gene: TRBJ2-3
CDR3 protein: CASSLYSADTQYF
CDR3 DNA: TGTGCCAGCAGTTTATATAGCGCAGATACGCAGTATTTT

V gene: TRBV29-1
D gene: TRBD2
clone size: NA
J gene: TRBJ2-3
CDR3 protein: CCVEDVEGGRADTRYF
CDR3 DNA: TGCTGCGTTGAAGATGTGGAGGGAGGGCGGGCAGATACGCGGTATTTT

V gene: TRBV28
D gene: NA
clone size: many
J gene: TRBJ1-5
CDR3 protein: CASSPLPEWQNNQPQHF
CDR3 DNA: TGTGCCAGCAGTCCACTCCCGGAGTGGCAGAACAATCAGCCCCAGCATTTT

V gene: TRBV7-2
D gene: NA
clone size: many
J gene: TRBJ2-4
CDR3 protein: CASSLGALKNIQYF
CDR3 DNA: TGTGCCAGCAGCTTAGGAGCACTCAAAAACATTCAGTACTTC

V gene: TRBV5-5
D gene: TRBD1
clone size: many
J gene: TRBJ2-3
CDR3 protein: CASSTIPVDRGFADTQYF
CDR3 DNA: TGTGCCAGCAGCACAATCCCCGTGGACAGGGGTTTCGCAGATACGCAGTATTTT

V gene: TRBV7-9
D gene: TRBD2
clone size: many
J gene: TRBJ2-3
CDR3 protein: CASSWTLRLAVPDTQYF
CDR3 DNA: TGTGCCAGCAGCTGGACCCTCCGACTAGCCGTGCCAGATACGCAGTATTTT

V gene: TRBV6-5
D gene: NA
clone size: many
J gene: TRBJ1-6
CDR3 protein: CASRQQNSPLHF
CDR3 DNA: TGTGCCAGCAGGCAACAGAATTCACCCCTCCACTTT

V gene: TRBV27
D gene: TRBD2
clone size: many
J gene: TRBJ2-5
CDR3 protein: CASSPGTSIETQYF
CDR3 DNA: TGTGCCAGCAGTCCGGGGACTAGCATAGAGACCCAGTACTTC

V gene: TRBV6-5
D gene: NA
clone size: few
J gene: TRBJ2-7
CDR3 protein: CASRDELYEQYF
CDR3 DNA: TGTGCCAGCAGGGACGAGCTCTACGAGCAGTACTTC

V gene: TRBV11-2
D gene: NA
clone size: many
J gene: TRBJ2-4
CDR3 protein: CASSSGILAKNIQYF
CDR3 DNA: TGTGCCAGCAGCTCCGGAATACTAGCCAAAAACATTCAGTACTTC

V gene: TRBV6-1
D gene: NA
clone size: many
J gene: TRBJ1-5
CDR3 protein: CASRLRQTYSNQPQHF
CDR3 DNA: TGTGCCAGCAGACTCAGACAGACCTATAGCAATCAGCCCCAGCATTTT

V gene: TRBV27
D gene: TRBD2
clone size: NA
J gene: TRBJ2-7
CDR3 protein: CASSTGLGDKQYF
CDR3 DNA: TGTGCCAGCAGTACGGGACTAGGGGACAAGCAGTACTTC

V gene: TRBV28
D gene: NA
clone size: many
J gene: TRBJ2-1
CDR3 protein: CASSPVVGSLDEQFF
CDR3 DNA: TGTGCCAGCAGCCCCGTTGTAGGGTCTCTAGATGAGCAGTTCTTC

V gene: TRBV4-3
D gene: TRBD2
clone size: many
J gene: TRBJ2-2
CDR3 protein: CASSHAGTSATGELFF
CDR3 DNA: TGCGCCAGCAGCCATGCCGGGACTAGCGCGACCGGGGAGCTGTTTTTT

V gene: TRBV4-2
D gene: TRBD2
clone size: many
J gene: TRBJ2-1
CDR3 protein: CASSHPQTGLAHNEQFF
CDR3 DNA: TGTGCCAGCAGCCACCCCCAAACAGGACTAGCTCACAATGAGCAGTTCTTC

V gene: TRBV3-1
D gene: TRBD2
clone size: many
J gene: TRBJ2-7
CDR3 protein: CASSPETSGMREQYF
CDR3 DNA: TGTGCCAGCAGCCCGGAGACTAGCGGGATGCGGGAGCAGTACTTC